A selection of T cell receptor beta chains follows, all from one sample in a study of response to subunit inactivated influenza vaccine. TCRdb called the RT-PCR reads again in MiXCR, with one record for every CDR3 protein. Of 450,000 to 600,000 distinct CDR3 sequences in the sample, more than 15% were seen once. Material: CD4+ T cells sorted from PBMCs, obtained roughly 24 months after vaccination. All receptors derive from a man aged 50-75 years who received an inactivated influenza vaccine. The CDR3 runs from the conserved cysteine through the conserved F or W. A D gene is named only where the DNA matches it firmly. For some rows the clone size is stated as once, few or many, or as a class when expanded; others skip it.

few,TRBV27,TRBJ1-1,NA,CASTNSFGDTEAFF,TGTGCCAGCACCAACTCGTTCGGGGACACTGAAGCTTTCTTT
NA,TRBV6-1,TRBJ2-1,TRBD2,CASKSGGTYNEQFF,TGTGCAAGCAAAAGCGGGGGAACCTACAATGAGCAGTTCTTC
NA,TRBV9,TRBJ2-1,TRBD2,CASSVDRLAGVNEQFF,TGTGCCAGCAGCGTAGATAGACTAGCGGGAGTAAATGAGCAGTTCTTC
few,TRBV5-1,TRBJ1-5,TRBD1,CASSLGGTDQPQHF,TGCGCCAGCAGCTTGGGCGGGACAGATCAGCCCCAGCATTTT
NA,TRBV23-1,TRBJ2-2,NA,CASSQSKGRRDAGELFF,TGCGCCAGCAGTCAATCAAAGGGAAGGAGGGACGCCGGGGAGCTGTTTTTT
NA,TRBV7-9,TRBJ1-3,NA,CASSLSLTGNTIYF,TGTGCCAGCAGCCTCAGCCTCACTGGAAACACCATATATTTT
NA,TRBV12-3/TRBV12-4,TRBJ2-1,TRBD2,CTSSLGQPGLAGDNEQFF,TGTACCAGCAGTTTAGGTCAACCGGGACTAGCGGGAGACAATGAGCAGTTCTTC
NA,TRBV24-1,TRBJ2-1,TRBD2,CATSDLTRENEQFF,TGTGCCACCAGTGATTTGACGCGGGAGAATGAGCAGTTCTTC
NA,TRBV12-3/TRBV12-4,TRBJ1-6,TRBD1,CASGTGSNNSPLHF,TGTGCCAGCGGGACAGGATCCAATAATTCACCCCTCCACTTT
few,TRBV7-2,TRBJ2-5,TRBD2,CASSLAGLARMETQYF,TGTGCCAGCAGCTTAGCGGGACTAGCGAGAATGGAGACCCAGTACTTC
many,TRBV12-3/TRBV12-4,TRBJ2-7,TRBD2,CASSAGVYEQYF,TGTGCCAGCAGCGCGGGGGTGTACGAGCAGTACTTC
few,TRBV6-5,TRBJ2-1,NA,CAARVEPRDEQFF,TGTGCCGCCAGGGTCGAGCCGAGGGATGAGCAGTTCTTC
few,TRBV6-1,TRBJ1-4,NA,CASSPDHRLTNEKLFF,TGTGCCAGCAGTCCCGATCACAGACTAACTAATGAAAAACTGTTTTTT